This TCR beta chain comes out of a study of Tregs in tolerant kidney transplant recipients. Study background: Mixed chimerism was transient after nonmyeloablative marrow transplants from related graft donors.

Unstimulated Tregs (CD4+CD25+CD127-) and CD4+CD25- non-Tregs were sorted from PBMCs. Points on this clone: The target antigen is unknown.

Study-level points and caveats: Expanding Tregs on activated donor B cells appeared to best identify donor-specific TCRbeta clones. For some patients, primers changed over time, blocking nucleotide-level comparison.

Trimming took off 11 bases at V and 5 bases at J, with 15 bases between the two ends. Germline V CDR1 and CDR2: MDHEN, SYDVKM. This CDR3 region has 12 residues. TCRdb keeps only in-frame clones here, not all; method: immunoSEQ multiplex PCR. The sample lists approximately 99,000 clones, 90% seen once, with about 0.31% in the top ten. The genes are TRBV28 and TRBJ1-2, with a weak D call TRBD1 (5 bases). This TCR was recovered from a human donor who received a combined kidney and bone marrow transplant. Sequencing was performed on CD4+ T cells from blood, taken before the transplant. Written as DNA, the CDR3 is TGTGCCGCGGCGGGGCCGGGGTATGGCTACACCTTC. Its translation is CAAAGPGYGYTF.